This T cell receptor beta chain stems from a study of blood T cell repertoires in COVID-19. Whole-study context: Material from acute and convalescent COVID-19 was sourced from the United States, Italy and Spain. The analysed material was cDNA or gDNA that came from T cells, B-cell-depleted T cells, or PBMCs.

Original handling: For nucleated cells, counts were estimated from reference gene primer amplification. Profiled with immunoSEQ multiplex PCR; TCRdb holds only in-frame clones, not every one. V, J and clone size derive from that table, while D and trimming were established from the DNA sequence. The profile shows roughly 180,000 clones, approximately 90% of them singletons. This CDR3 is 15 amino acids long. Trimming took 3 bases from V and 4 from J, leaving 15 bases between them. CDR1 SNHLY and CDR2 FYNNEI come from the germline V gene. The TCR sequence derives from a young man with acute or convalescent COVID-19. The J gene is TRBJ1-2, the V gene TRBV2, with no clear D. The sample was peripheral blood. DNA for the CDR3: TGTGCCAGCAGTGATGTTGGCAGGAGGGTCTATGGCTACACCTTC. It specifies CASSDVGRRVYGYTF.